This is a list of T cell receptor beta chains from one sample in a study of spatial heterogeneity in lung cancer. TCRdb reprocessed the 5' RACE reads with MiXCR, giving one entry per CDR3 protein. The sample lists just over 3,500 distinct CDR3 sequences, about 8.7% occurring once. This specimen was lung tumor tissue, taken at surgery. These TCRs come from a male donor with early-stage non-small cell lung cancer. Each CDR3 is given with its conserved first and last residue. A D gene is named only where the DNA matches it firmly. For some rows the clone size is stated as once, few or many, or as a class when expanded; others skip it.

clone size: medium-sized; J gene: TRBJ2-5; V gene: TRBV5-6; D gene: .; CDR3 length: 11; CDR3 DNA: TGTGCCAGCAGCTCATTAGAAACCCAGTACTTC; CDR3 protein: CASSSLETQYF
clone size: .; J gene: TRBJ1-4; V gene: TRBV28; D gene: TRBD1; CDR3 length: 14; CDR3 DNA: TGTGCCAGCACCCAGGACAGGACTAATGAAAAACTGTTTTTT; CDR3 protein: CASTQDRTNEKLFF
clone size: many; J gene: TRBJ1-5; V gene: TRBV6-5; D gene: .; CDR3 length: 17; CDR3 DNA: TGTGCCAGCAGCCCCGCCGGGGGGACTTATAGCAATCAGCCCCAGCATTTT; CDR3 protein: CASSPAGGTYSNQPQHF
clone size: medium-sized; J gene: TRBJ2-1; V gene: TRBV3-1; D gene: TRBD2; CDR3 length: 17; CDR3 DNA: TGTGCCAGCAGCCCCGGAGTGCCTAGCGGGGGGGACAATGAGCAGTTCTTC; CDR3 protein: CASSPGVPSGGDNEQFF
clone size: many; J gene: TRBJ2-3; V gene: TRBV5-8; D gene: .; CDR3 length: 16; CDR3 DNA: TGTGCCAGCAGCTTGATGGTGGCTAAAGGCACAGATACGCAGTATTTT; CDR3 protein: CASSLMVAKGTDTQYF
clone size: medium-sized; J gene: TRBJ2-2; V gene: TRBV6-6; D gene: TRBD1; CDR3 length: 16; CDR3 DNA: TGTGCCAGCAGCCCCTTAGGGACAGCGAACACCGGGGAGCTGTTTTTT; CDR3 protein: CASSPLGTANTGELFF
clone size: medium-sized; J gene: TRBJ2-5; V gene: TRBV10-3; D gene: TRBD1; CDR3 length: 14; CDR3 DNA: TGTGCCACCCTCGGACAGGGGGCTCAAGAGACCCAGTACTTC; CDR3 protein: CATLGQGAQETQYF
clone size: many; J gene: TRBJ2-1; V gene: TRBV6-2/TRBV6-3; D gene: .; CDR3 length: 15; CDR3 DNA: TGTGCCAGCAGTTACTCCAGAGGCACGAACCATGAGCAGTTCTTC; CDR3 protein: CASSYSRGTNHEQFF
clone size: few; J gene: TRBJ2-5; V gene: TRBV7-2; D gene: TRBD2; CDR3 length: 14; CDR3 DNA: TGTGCCAGCAGCTTAGAACTAGCGGAAGAGACCCAGTACTTC; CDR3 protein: CASSLELAEETQYF
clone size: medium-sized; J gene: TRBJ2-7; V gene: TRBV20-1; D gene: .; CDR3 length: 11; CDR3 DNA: TGCAGTGCTAGCCCCCACTACGAGCAGTACTTC; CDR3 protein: CSASPHYEQYF
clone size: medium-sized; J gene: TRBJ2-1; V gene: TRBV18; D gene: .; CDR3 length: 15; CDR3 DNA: TGTGCCAGCTCACCACCATCCACCTCCTACAATGAGCAGTTCTTC; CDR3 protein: CASSPPSTSYNEQFF
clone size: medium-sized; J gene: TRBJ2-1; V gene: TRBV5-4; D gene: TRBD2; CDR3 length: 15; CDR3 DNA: TGTGCCAGCAGCTTGGGGGCGGGGGGGCTGACTGAGCAGTTCTTC; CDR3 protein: CASSLGAGGLTEQFF
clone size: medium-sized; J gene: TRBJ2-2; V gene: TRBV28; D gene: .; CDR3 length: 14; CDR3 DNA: TGTGCCAGCAGGGGACGTCTGAACACCGGGGAGCTGTTTTTT; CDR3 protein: CASRGRLNTGELFF
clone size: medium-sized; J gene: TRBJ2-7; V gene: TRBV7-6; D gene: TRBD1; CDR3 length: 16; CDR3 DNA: TGTGCCAGCAGCCCCCACCCGGGACAGGGGGCAAACGAGCAGTACTTC; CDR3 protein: CASSPHPGQGANEQYF
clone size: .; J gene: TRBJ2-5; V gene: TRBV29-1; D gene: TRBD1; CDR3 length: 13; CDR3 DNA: TGCAGCGCAAGGACAGGGGGCCAAGAGACCCAGTACTTC; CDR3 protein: CSARTGGQETQYF
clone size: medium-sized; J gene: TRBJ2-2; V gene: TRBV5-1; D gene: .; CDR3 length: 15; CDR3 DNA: TGCGCCAGCAGCTTTAGGGACCGGGAAACCGGGGAGCTGTTTTTT; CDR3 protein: CASSFRDRETGELFF
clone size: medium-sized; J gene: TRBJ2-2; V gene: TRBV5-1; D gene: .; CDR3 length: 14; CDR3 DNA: TGCGCCAGCAGCACGGGGGAGGTCACCGGGGAGCTGTTTTTT; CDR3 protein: CASSTGEVTGELFF
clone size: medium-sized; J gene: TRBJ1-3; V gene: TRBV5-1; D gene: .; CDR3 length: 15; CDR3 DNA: TGCGCCAGCAGCCCCCTAGGGGGGCAAGGAAACACCATATATTTT; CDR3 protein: CASSPLGGQGNTIYF
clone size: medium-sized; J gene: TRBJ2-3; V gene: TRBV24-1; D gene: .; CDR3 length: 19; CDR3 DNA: TGTGCCACCAGTGATTTCGTCGGCCGGCGGACAGATAGCACAGATACGCAGTATTTT; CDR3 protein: CATSDFVGRRTDSTDTQYF
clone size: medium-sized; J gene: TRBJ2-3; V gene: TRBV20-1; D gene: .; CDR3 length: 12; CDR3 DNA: TGCAGTGCTAAACGAAGCACAGATACGCAGTATTTT; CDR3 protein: CSAKRSTDTQYF
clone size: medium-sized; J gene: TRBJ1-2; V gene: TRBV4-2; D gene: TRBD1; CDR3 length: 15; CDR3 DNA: TGTGCCAGCAGCCAACTACAGGGGGACATATTTGGCTACACCTTC; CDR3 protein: CASSQLQGDIFGYTF
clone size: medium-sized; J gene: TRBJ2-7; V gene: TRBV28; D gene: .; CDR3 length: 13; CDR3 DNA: TGTGCCAGCAGTTTGAACGCGGACAGCGAGCAGTACTTC; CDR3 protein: CASSLNADSEQYF
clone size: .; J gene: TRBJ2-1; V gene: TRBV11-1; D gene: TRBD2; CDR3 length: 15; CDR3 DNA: TGTGCCAGCAACGAACTAGCGGGGGGATACAATGAGCAGTTCTTC; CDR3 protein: CASNELAGGYNEQFF
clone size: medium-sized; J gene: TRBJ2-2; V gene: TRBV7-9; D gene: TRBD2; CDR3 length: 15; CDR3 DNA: TGTGCCAGCAGCTTACTAGCGGCGAACACCGGGGAGCTGTTTTTT; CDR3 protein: CASSLLAANTGELFF